This entry describes one T cell receptor beta chain. The antigen remains undetermined. Sequencing was performed with immunoSEQ multiplex PCR; in TCRdb, only in-frame clones are kept and a portion is missing. The table shows over 250,000 clones, with roughly 87% occurring only once. Trimming removed 4 bases from V and 3 bases from J; junction bases left unmatched: 9. Germline V gives CDR1 SGHVS, CDR2 FQNEAQ. The CDR3 sequence is 15 residues long. From the roughly 110-subject validation cohort, which was separate from the roughly 690-subject first cohort, the donors were drawn. The data belong to a study of cytomegalovirus exposure and HLA in healthy donors. Study-level findings and limits: Across donors, most TCRs were seen rarely, yet some public ones were widespread. Subsequent analysis found a tendency for first-cohort TCR clusters to co-occur within the approximately 130 validation repertoires. In vitro, a few CMV-associated chains proved specific for CMV antigens.

What was sequenced was PBMCs. This clonotype originated in a woman aged 30 to 39 in good health and CMV-seropositive. The V call is TRBV7-8, the J call TRBJ2-7, with 7 bases that match TRBD1. CDR3 amino acids: CASSSVRGRLYEQYF. The CDR3 nucleotides read TGTGCCAGCAGCTCCGTCAGGGGGAGACTCTACGAGCAGTACTTC. The full variable domain, completed using reference TRBV7-8 and TRBJ2-7, is GAGVSQSPRYKVAKRGQDVALRCDPISGHVSLFWYQQALGQGPEFLTYFQNEAQLDKSGLPSDRFFAERPEGSVSTLKIQRTQQEDSAVYLCASSSVRGRLYEQYFGPGTRLTVT.